This TCR beta chain was identified during a study of blood T cell repertoires in COVID-19. Study-wide context: T cells, B-cell-depleted T cells, or PBMCs provided the cDNA or gDNA that served as material.

J was trimmed by 7 bases and V by 8 bases; bases with no gene match: 3. The CDR3 loop spans 14 amino acids. Germline values: CDR1 SGHAT, CDR2 FQDESV (reference sequence). How the authors handled the data: Cell counts per sample came from amplifying reference gene primers. Method: immunoSEQ multiplex PCR; TCRdb's copy keeps in-frame clones and lacks some. V, J and clone size reflect that table, while D and trimming were determined from the DNA. This sample has approximately 240,000 clones, with around 90% found just once. Sequences were obtained from peripheral blood. The TCR originated in a man aged 25-45 years with COVID-19, enrolled during active disease. J is TRBJ2-1 and V is TRBV11-1; 15 bases line up with TRBD2. The CDR3 nucleotides are TGTGCCAGCGGACTAGCGGGGGGGCCTAATGAGCAGTTCTTC. Encoded protein: CASGLAGGPNEQFF.